This section outlines one T cell receptor beta chain sequence together with its context. Its antigen remains unknown. The data were obtained in a study of T cell repertoires in cytomegalovirus infection. Study-level background: The public TCR beta signatures pointed to both CMV infection and matching HLA type.

This CDR3 spans 15 amino acids. Trimming removed 1 base from V and 7 bases from J; junction bases left unmatched: 8. Germline CDR1 SGHRS, CDR2 YFSETQ. Study results and limitations: Clonotypes of TCR beta that were HLA-C-restricted and CMV-specific dominated the ex vivo response.

One entry per CDR3 protein results from TCRdb running MiXCR on the reads. The repertoire holds about 490,000 distinct CDR3 sequences, with approximately 25% as singletons. The chain carries TRBV5-1 and TRBJ2-1, with TRBD2 identical over 7 bases. The source is a human donor in good health (CMV status not recorded). Some clones in this sample may be carry-over from other donors' samples. Sample: PBMCs. The CDR3 reads CASSLPGGSTNEQFF. In DNA, the CDR3 is TGCGCCAGCAGCTTGCCGGGGGGAAGCACGAATGAGCAGTTCTTC. Based on the CDR3 plus reference TRBV5-1 and TRBJ2-1, the full variable domain is KAGVTQTPRYLIKTRGQQVTLSCSPISGHRSVSWYQQTPGQGLQFLFEYFSETQRNKGNFPGRFSGRQFSNSRSEMNVSTLELGDSALYLCASSLPGGSTNEQFFGPGTRLTVL.